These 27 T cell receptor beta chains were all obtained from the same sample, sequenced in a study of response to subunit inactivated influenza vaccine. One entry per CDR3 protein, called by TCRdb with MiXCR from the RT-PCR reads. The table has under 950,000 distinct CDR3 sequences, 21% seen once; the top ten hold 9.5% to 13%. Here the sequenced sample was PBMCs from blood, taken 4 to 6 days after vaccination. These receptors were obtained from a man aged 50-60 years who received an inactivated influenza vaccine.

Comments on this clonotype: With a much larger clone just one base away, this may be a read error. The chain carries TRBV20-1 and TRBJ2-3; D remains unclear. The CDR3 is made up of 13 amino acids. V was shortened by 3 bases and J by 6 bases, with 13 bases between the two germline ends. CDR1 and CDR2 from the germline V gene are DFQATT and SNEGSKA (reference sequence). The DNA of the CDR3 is TGCAGTGCTAGTATGGCTTTTTGGGATACGCAGTATTTT. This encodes CSASMAFWDTQYF.

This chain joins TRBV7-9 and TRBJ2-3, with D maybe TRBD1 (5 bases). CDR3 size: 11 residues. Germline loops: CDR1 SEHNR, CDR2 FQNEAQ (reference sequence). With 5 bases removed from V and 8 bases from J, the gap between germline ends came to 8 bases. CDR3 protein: CASSQQGTQYF. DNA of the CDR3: TGTGCCAGCAGCCAGCAGGGTACGCAGTATTTT.

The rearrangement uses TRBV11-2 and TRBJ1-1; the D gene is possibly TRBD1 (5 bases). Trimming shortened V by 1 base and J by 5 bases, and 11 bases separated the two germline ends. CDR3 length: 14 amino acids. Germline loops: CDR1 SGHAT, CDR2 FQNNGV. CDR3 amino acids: CASSLGGTGTEAFF. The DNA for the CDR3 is TGTGCCAGCAGCTTAGGAGGGACTGGGACTGAAGCTTTCTTT.

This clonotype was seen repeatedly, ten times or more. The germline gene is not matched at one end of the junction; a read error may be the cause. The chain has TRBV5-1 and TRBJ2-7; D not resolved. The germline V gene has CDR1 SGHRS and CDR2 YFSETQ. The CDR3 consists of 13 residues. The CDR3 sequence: CASSFESSYEQYF. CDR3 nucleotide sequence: TGTGCCAGCAGTTTTGAGAGCTCCTACGAGCAGTACTTC.

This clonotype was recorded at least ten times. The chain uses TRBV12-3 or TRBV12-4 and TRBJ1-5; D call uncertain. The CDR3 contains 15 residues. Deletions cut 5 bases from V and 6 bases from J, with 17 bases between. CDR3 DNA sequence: TGTGCCAGCAGTCCCCTTAGTGGACGCATTCAGCCCCAGCATTTT. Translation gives CASSPLSGRIQPQHF.

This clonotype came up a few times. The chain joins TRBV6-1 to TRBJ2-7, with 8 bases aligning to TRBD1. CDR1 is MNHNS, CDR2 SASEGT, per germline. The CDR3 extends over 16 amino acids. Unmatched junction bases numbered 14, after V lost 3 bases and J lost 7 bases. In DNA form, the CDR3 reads TGTGCCAGCAGTGATTTGGGGGACAGGTCCCCGGGGGAGCAGTACTTC. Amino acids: CASSDLGDRSPGEQYF.

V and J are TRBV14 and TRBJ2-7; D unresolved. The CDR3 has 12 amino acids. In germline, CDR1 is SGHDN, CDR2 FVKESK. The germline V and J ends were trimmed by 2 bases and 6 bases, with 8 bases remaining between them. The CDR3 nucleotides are TGTGCCAGCAGCCAATCAGCCTTCGAGCAGTACTTC. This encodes CASSQSAFEQYF.

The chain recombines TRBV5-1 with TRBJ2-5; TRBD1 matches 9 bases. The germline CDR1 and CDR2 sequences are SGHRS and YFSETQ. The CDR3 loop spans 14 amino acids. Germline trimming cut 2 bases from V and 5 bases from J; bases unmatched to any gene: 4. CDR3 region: CASSLTGGMETQYF. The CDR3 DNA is TGCGCCAGCAGCTTAACAGGGGGCATGGAGACCCAGTACTTC.

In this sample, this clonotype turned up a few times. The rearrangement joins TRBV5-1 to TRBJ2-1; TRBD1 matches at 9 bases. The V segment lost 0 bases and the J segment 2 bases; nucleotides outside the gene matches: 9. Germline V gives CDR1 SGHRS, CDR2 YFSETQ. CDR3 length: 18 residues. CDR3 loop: CASSLATGGTGPYNEQFF. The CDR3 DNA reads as TGCGCCAGCAGCTTGGCGACCGGCGGGACAGGGCCCTACAATGAGCAGTTCTTC.

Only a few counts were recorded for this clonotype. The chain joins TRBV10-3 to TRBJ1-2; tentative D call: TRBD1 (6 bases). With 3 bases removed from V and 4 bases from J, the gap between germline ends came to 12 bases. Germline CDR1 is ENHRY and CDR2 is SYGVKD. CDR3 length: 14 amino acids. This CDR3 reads CAISEKQGTYGYTF. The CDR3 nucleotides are TGTGCCATCAGTGAAAAACAGGGTACCTATGGCTACACCTTC.

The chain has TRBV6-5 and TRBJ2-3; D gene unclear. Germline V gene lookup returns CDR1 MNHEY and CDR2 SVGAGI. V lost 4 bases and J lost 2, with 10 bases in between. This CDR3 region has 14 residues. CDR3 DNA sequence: TGTGCCAGCAGTTCAAGGTCCCCCACAGATACGCAGTATTTT. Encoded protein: CASSSRSPTDTQYF.

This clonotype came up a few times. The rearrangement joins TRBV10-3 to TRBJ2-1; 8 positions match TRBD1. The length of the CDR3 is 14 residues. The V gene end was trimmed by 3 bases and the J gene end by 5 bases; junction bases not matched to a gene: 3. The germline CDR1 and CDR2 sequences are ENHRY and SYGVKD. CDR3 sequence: CAISERTGHNEQFF. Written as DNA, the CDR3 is TGTGCCATCAGTGAAAGGACAGGGCACAATGAGCAGTTCTTC.

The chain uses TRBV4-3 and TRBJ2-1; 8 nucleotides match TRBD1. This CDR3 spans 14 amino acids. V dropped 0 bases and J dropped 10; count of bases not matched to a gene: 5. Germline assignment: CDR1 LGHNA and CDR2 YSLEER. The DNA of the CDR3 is TGCGCCAGCAGCCAAGACATGGGGACAGGAGAGCAGTTCTTC. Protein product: CASSQDMGTGEQFF.

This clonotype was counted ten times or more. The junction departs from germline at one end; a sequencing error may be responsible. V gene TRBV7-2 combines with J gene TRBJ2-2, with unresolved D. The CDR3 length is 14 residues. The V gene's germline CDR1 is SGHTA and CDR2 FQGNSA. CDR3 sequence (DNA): TGCGCCAGCAGCTTAGGCCGGAACACCGGGGAGCTGTTTTTT. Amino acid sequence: CASSLGRNTGELFF.

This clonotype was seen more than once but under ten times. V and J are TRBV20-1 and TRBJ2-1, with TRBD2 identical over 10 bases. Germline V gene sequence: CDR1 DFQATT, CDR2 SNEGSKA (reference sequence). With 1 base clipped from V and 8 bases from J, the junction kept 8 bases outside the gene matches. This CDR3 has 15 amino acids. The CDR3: CSARVTSGRADEQFF. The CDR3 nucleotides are TGCAGTGCTAGAGTTACCAGCGGGAGGGCCGATGAGCAGTTCTTC.

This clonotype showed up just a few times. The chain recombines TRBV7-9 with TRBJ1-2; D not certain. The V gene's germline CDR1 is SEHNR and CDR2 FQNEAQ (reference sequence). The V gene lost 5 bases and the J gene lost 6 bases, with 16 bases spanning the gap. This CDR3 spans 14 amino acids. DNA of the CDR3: TGTGCCAGCAGCCCGATCCCCGACGGAGATGGCTACACCTTC. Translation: CASSPIPDGDGYTF.

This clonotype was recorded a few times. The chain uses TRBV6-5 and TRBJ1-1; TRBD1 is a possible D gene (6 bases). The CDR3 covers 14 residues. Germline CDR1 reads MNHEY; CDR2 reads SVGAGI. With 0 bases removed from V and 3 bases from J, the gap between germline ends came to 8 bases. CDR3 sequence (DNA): TGTGCCAGCAGTTACTCCCCAGGGGACACTGAAGCTTTCTTT. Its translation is CASSYSPGDTEAFF.

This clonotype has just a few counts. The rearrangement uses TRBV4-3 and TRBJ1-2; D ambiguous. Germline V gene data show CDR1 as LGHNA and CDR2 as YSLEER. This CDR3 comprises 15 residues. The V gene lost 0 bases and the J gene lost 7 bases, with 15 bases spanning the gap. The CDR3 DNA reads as TGCGCCAGCAGCCAAGATCTCGCGGGTCCCACTGGCTACACCTTC. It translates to CASSQDLAGPTGYTF.

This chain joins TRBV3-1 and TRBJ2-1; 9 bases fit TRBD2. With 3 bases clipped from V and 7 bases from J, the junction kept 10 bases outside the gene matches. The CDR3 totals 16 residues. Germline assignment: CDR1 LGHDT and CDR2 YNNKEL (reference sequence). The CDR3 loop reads CASSHYRTSARNEQFF. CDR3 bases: TGTGCCAGCAGCCATTATCGGACTAGCGCTAGGAATGAGCAGTTCTTC.

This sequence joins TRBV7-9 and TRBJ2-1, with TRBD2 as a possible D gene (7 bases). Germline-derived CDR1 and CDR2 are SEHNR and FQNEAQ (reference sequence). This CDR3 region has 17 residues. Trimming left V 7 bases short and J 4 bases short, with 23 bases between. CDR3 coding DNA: TGTGCCAGCACTTCCTCACCGGTGGGGGGGCGGTACAATGAGCAGTTCTTC. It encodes CASTSSPVGGRYNEQFF.

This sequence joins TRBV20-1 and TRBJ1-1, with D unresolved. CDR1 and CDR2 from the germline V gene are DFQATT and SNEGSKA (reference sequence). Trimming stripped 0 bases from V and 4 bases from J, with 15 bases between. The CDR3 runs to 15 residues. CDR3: CSAREATRTITEAFF. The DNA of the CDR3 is TGCAGTGCTAGAGAGGCAACCAGGACCATCACTGAAGCTTTCTTT.

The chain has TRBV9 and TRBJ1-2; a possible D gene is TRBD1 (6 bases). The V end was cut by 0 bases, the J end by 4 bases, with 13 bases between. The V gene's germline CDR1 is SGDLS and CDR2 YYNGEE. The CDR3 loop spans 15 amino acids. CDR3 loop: CASSVDGGASYGYTF. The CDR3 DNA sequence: TGTGCCAGCAGCGTAGATGGGGGCGCGAGCTATGGCTACACCTTC.

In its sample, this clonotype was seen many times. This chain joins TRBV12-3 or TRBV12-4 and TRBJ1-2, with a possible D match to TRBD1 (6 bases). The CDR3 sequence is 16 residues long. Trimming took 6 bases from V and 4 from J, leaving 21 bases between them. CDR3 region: CASSNTRTDGTYGYTF. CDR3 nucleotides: TGTGCCAGCAGCAACACTAGGACAGACGGAACCTATGGCTACACCTTC.

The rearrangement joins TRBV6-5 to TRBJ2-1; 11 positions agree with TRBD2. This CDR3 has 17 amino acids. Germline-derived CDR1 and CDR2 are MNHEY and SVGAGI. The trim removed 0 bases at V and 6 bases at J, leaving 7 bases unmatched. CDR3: CASSYSTSGEVGNEQFF. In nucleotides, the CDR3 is TGTGCCAGCAGTTACTCGACTAGCGGGGAGGTGGGCAATGAGCAGTTCTTC.

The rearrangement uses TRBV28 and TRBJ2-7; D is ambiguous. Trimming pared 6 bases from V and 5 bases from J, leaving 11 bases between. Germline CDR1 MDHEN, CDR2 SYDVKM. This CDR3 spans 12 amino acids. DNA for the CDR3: TGTGCCAGCAGACCGCACGACAACGAGCAGTACTTC. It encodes CASRPHDNEQYF.

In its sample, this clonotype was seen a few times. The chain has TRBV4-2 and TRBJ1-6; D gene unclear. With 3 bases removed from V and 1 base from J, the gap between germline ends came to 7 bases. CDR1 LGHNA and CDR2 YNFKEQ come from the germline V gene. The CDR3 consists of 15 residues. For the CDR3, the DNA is TGTGCCAGCAGCCATCATAAATCCTATAATTCACCCCTCCACTTT. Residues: CASSHHKSYNSPLHF.

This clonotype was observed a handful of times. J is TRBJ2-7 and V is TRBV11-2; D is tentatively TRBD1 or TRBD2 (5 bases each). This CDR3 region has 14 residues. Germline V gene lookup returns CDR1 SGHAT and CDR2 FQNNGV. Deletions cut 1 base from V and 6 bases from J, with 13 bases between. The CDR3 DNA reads TGTGCCAGCAGCTTAGGGGGCCTGGGAGCCGAGCAGTACTTC. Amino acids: CASSLGGLGAEQYF.